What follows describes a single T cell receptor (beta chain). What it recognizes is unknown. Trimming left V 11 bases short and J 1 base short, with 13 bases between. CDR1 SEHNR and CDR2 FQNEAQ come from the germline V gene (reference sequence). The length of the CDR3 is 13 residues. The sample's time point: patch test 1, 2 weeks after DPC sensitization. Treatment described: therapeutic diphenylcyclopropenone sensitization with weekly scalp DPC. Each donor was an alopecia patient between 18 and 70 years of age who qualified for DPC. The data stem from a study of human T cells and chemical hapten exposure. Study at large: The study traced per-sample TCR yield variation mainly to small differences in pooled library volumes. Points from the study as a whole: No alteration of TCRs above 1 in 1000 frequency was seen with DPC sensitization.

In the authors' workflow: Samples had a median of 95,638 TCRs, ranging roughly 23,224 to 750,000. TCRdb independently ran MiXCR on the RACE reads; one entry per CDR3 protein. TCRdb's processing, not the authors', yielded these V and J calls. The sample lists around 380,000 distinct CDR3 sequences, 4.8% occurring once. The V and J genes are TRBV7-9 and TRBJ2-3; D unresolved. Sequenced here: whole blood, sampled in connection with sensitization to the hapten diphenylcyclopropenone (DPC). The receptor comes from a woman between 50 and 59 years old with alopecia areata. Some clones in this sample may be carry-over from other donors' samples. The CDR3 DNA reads TGTGCCCTCCCCGGGTTGCGCACAGATACGCAGTATTTT. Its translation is CALPGLRTDTQYF.